This is a list of T cell receptor beta chains from one sample in a study of cytomegalovirus exposure and HLA in healthy donors. Profiled with immunoSEQ multiplex PCR; TCRdb holds only in-frame clones, not every one. The sample consists of over 60,000 clones, roughly 94% of them appearing once. Sequencing input: PBMCs. The receptors here all came from a man between 18 and 29 years old in good health and CMV-seropositive. The CDR3 runs from the conserved cysteine through the conserved F or W. The order of the fields is D gene, clone size, V gene, J gene, CDR3 DNA, CDR3 protein. A D gene is named only where the DNA matches it firmly. Rows give clone size only sometimes, using once, few, many, or a class for an expanded clone.

D gene: TRBD1; clone size: -; V gene: TRBV30; J gene: TRBJ2-7; CDR3 DNA: TGTGCCTGGGGGACAGGGGTCGACGAGCAGTACTTC; CDR3 protein: CAWGTGVDEQYF
D gene: TRBD1; clone size: -; V gene: TRBV6-1; J gene: TRBJ2-7; CDR3 DNA: TGTGCCAGCAACCTACAGGGGTGGACCTACGAGCAGTACTTC; CDR3 protein: CASNLQGWTYEQYF
D gene: -; clone size: -; V gene: TRBV11-2; J gene: TRBJ1-5; CDR3 DNA: TGTGCCAGCAGCTTAGGGGGGGGAGGCGCTCAGCCCCAGCATTTT; CDR3 protein: CASSLGGGGAQPQHF
D gene: TRBD2; clone size: -; V gene: TRBV7-2; J gene: TRBJ2-1; CDR3 DNA: TGTGCCAGCAGCCTAGACGGGAGGTATGGGAAGTTCTTC; CDR3 protein: CASSLDGRYGKFF
D gene: -; clone size: -; V gene: TRBV28; J gene: TRBJ1-5; CDR3 DNA: TGTGCCAGCACCTCGGGTCAGCCCCAGCATTTT; CDR3 protein: CASTSGQPQHF
D gene: -; clone size: -; V gene: TRBV28; J gene: TRBJ1-1; CDR3 DNA: TGTGCCAGCAGTTTACAGGAAGTCACTGAAGCTTTCTTT; CDR3 protein: CASSLQEVTEAFF
D gene: -; clone size: -; V gene: TRBV5-4; J gene: TRBJ2-2; CDR3 DNA: TGTGCCAGCAGCCTAGACCGCACGAACACCGGGGAGCTGTTTTTT; CDR3 protein: CASSLDRTNTGELFF
D gene: TRBD1; clone size: once; V gene: TRBV27; J gene: TRBJ2-5; CDR3 DNA: TGTGCCAGCAGTTCCAACAGACAGGGAGAGACCCAGTACTTC; CDR3 protein: CASSSNRQGETQYF
D gene: -; clone size: -; V gene: TRBV6-5; J gene: TRBJ2-7; CDR3 DNA: TGTGCCAGCAGACCCATGGGCAAACCCTACGAGCAGTACTTC; CDR3 protein: CASRPMGKPYEQYF
D gene: -; clone size: -; V gene: TRBV10-3; J gene: TRBJ2-7; CDR3 DNA: TGTGCCATCAGTGAGGATGGGGCACCGACGGACGAGCAGTACTTC; CDR3 protein: CAISEDGAPTDEQYF
D gene: -; clone size: -; V gene: TRBV19; J gene: TRBJ1-2; CDR3 DNA: TGTGCCAGTAATCCCGGGACAATTTATGGCTACACCTTC; CDR3 protein: CASNPGTIYGYTF
D gene: TRBD1; clone size: -; V gene: TRBV15; J gene: TRBJ1-5; CDR3 DNA: TGTGCCACCAGCACCGGAGGGGGCAGAAATCAGCCCCAGCATTTT; CDR3 protein: CATSTGGGRNQPQHF
D gene: -; clone size: -; V gene: TRBV6-5; J gene: TRBJ2-2; CDR3 DNA: TGTGCCAGCAGTTATCTACGGTCTGGCGGGGAGCTGTTTTTT; CDR3 protein: CASSYLRSGGELFF
D gene: -; clone size: -; V gene: TRBV10-3; J gene: TRBJ1-2; CDR3 DNA: TGTGCCATCAGTGAACAGGGAGAGGGCTACACCTTC; CDR3 protein: CAISEQGEGYTF
D gene: -; clone size: -; V gene: TRBV30; J gene: TRBJ1-2; CDR3 DNA: TGTGCCTGGGAGGGCAGGGGCCTAGTCTATGGCTACACCTTC; CDR3 protein: CAWEGRGLVYGYTF
D gene: TRBD1; clone size: -; V gene: TRBV29-1; J gene: TRBJ1-3; CDR3 DNA: TGCAGTGCTCAGGGGGCGGGAAACACCATATATTTT; CDR3 protein: CSAQGAGNTIYF
D gene: -; clone size: -; V gene: TRBV7-9; J gene: TRBJ2-7; CDR3 DNA: TGTGCCAGCAGCTTAGCATTCGGGGAGCAGTACTTC; CDR3 protein: CASSLAFGEQYF
D gene: -; clone size: -; V gene: TRBV21-1; J gene: TRBJ1-2; CDR3 DNA: TGTGCCAGCAGCGCCCGTCAACGGACAGCGACTAACTATGGCTACACCTTC; CDR3 protein: CASSARQRTATNYGYTF
D gene: TRBD2; clone size: -; V gene: TRBV19; J gene: TRBJ2-1; CDR3 DNA: TGTGCCAGTAGTACGTCCGGGACTAGCGGTTACAATGAGCAGTTCTTC; CDR3 protein: CASSTSGTSGYNEQFF
D gene: -; clone size: -; V gene: TRBV15; J gene: TRBJ2-1; CDR3 DNA: TGTGCCACCAGCAGAGATCGGGGTTCCTACAATGAGCAGTTCTTC; CDR3 protein: CATSRDRGSYNEQFF
D gene: -; clone size: -; V gene: TRBV27; J gene: TRBJ2-1; CDR3 DNA: TGTGCCAGCAGTTCCCGGTTGAGGGTACCCTACAATGAGCAGTTCTTC; CDR3 protein: CASSSRLRVPYNEQFF
D gene: -; clone size: once; V gene: TRBV7-9; J gene: TRBJ2-2; CDR3 DNA: TGTGCCAGCAGCCAGTCCCCCGGGGAGCTGTTTTTT; CDR3 protein: CASSQSPGELFF
D gene: -; clone size: once; V gene: TRBV2; J gene: TRBJ2-7; CDR3 DNA: TGTGCCAGCAGCCCGTCCCTTTTATACGAGCAGTACTTC; CDR3 protein: CASSPSLLYEQYF
D gene: -; clone size: once; V gene: TRBV27; J gene: TRBJ2-7; CDR3 DNA: TGTGCCAGCAGTTTAAATAGTATTGGTTACGAGCAGTACTTC; CDR3 protein: CASSLNSIGYEQYF
D gene: TRBD2; clone size: -; V gene: TRBV19; J gene: TRBJ2-1; CDR3 DNA: TGTGCCAGTACCCCGACTAGCGGAGCCTACAATGAGCAGTTCTTC; CDR3 protein: CASTPTSGAYNEQFF
D gene: -; clone size: -; V gene: TRBV7-9; J gene: TRBJ1-4; CDR3 DNA: TGTGCCAGCAGCCCATCGGGGTCAACTAATGAAAAACTGTTTTTT; CDR3 protein: CASSPSGSTNEKLFF
D gene: TRBD2; clone size: -; V gene: TRBV2; J gene: TRBJ2-7; CDR3 DNA: TGTGCCAGCAGTAACCTCGGGGGGGTGGGCGAGCAGTACTTC; CDR3 protein: CASSNLGGVGEQYF
D gene: TRBD2; clone size: -; V gene: TRBV28; J gene: TRBJ2-7; CDR3 DNA: TGTGCCAGCAGGTCACTAGCGGGGGGGCCCGAGCAGTACTTC; CDR3 protein: CASRSLAGGPEQYF
D gene: TRBD1; clone size: once; V gene: TRBV6-6; J gene: TRBJ1-1; CDR3 DNA: TGTGCCAGCAGTTATGTAGTGGACAGGATGAACACTGAAGCTTTCTTT; CDR3 protein: CASSYVVDRMNTEAFF
D gene: -; clone size: -; V gene: TRBV9; J gene: TRBJ2-3; CDR3 DNA: TGTGCCAGCAGCCCCCGGACAGAGAGCACAGATACGCAGTATTTT; CDR3 protein: CASSPRTESTDTQYF
D gene: -; clone size: -; V gene: TRBV27; J gene: TRBJ2-7; CDR3 DNA: TGTGCCAGCAGTTTATCGGGGCAGGCACGCTACGAGCAGTACTTC; CDR3 protein: CASSLSGQARYEQYF
D gene: -; clone size: -; V gene: TRBV6-1; J gene: TRBJ2-7; CDR3 DNA: TGTGCCAGCAGTGAAGTCGGCTACGAGCAGTACTTC; CDR3 protein: CASSEVGYEQYF
D gene: -; clone size: -; V gene: TRBV28; J gene: TRBJ2-7; CDR3 DNA: TGTGCCAGCAGTTTGGGAGGGGGACCCTACGAGCAGTACTTC; CDR3 protein: CASSLGGGPYEQYF
D gene: TRBD2; clone size: -; V gene: TRBV5-8; J gene: TRBJ2-3; CDR3 DNA: TGTGCCAGCAGCTTGGTACTAGCGGGAGATACGCAGTATTTT; CDR3 protein: CASSLVLAGDTQYF
D gene: -; clone size: -; V gene: TRBV11-3; J gene: TRBJ2-3; CDR3 DNA: TGTGCCAGCAGCTCCAAACAGGGAAATACGCAGTATTTT; CDR3 protein: CASSSKQGNTQYF
D gene: -; clone size: -; V gene: TRBV5-1; J gene: TRBJ2-1; CDR3 DNA: TGCGCCAGCAGCGAACAAATGTTCAATGAGCAGTTCTTC; CDR3 protein: CASSEQMFNEQFF
D gene: TRBD1; clone size: -; V gene: TRBV30; J gene: TRBJ2-1; CDR3 DNA: TGTGCCTGGAGTGTCGGGGTCAGGGGGAAATTCGATGAGCAGTTCTTC; CDR3 protein: CAWSVGVRGKFDEQFF
D gene: -; clone size: -; V gene: TRBV28; J gene: TRBJ1-4; CDR3 DNA: TGTGCCAGCAGGCCCAGGGGTGGGGATGAAAAACTGTTTTTT; CDR3 protein: CASRPRGGDEKLFF
D gene: TRBD1; clone size: -; V gene: TRBV7-2; J gene: TRBJ2-1; CDR3 DNA: TGTGCCAGCAGCTACCTCTCAGACAGGGTGCGGTACAATGAGCAGTTCTTC; CDR3 protein: CASSYLSDRVRYNEQFF
D gene: TRBD1; clone size: -; V gene: TRBV7-3; J gene: TRBJ2-1; CDR3 DNA: TGTGCCAGCAGCTTAACGGGAACAGGGGGGCAGTTCTTC; CDR3 protein: CASSLTGTGGQFF
D gene: TRBD2; clone size: few; V gene: TRBV6-1; J gene: TRBJ2-4; CDR3 DNA: TGTGCCAGCACCGAGGGGACTAGCGGGAATAGTATTCAGTACTTC; CDR3 protein: CASTEGTSGNSIQYF
D gene: TRBD1; clone size: -; V gene: TRBV4-3; J gene: TRBJ1-1; CDR3 DNA: TGCGCCAGCAGCCAAGATGGGACAGGGGCGTCGTTTGAAGCTTTCTTT; CDR3 protein: CASSQDGTGASFEAFF
D gene: -; clone size: few; V gene: TRBV7-9; J gene: TRBJ2-7; CDR3 DNA: TGTGCCAGCAGCTTAGATCCAGGGGCCTACGAGCAGTACTTC; CDR3 protein: CASSLDPGAYEQYF